This TCR beta chain appears in the sequencing data of a study of blood T cells in healthy people across ages. CDR3 length: 16 amino acids. Germline V gene lookup returns CDR1 MNHEY and CDR2 SVGEGT. V dropped 2 bases and J dropped 0 bases, with 13 bases sitting between them. Combining a sample-barcoded 5' primer with a J-beta primer mix, a second PCR ran for roughly 7 to 12 cycles. Tags on each cDNA molecule came from a template-switch adaptor with 12 random nucleotides. MiXCR was run by TCRdb on the 5' RACE reads, yielding one entry per CDR3 protein. Of 1,100,000 or so distinct CDR3 sequences in the sample, 45% were seen once.

The sequencing sample was made of blood. This TCR was recovered from a woman aged 55-69 years in good health. The chain carries TRBV6-2 or TRBV6-3 and TRBJ1-1; D not certain. The CDR3 DNA reads TGTGCCAGCAGTTACAGGGTCGGACCAATGAACACTGAAGCTTTCTTT. Translation: CASSYRVGPMNTEAFF.